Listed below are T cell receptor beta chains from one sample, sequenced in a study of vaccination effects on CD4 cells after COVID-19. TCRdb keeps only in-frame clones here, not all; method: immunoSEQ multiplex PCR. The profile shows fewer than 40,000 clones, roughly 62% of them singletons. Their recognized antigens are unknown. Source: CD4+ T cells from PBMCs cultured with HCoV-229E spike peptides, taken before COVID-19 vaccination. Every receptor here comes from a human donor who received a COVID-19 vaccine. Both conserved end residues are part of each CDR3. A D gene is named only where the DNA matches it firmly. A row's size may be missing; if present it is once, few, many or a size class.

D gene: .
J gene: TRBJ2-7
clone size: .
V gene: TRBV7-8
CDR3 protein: CASSPLAVYEQYF
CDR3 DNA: TGTGCCAGCAGCCCTCTGGCCGTGTACGAGCAGTACTTC

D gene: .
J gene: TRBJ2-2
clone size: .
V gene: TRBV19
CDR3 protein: CASRSIGAGAGELFF
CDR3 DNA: TGTGCCAGTAGATCCATAGGGGCAGGGGCCGGGGAGCTGTTTTTT

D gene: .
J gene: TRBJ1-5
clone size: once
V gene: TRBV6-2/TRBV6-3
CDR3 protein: CASSYRVGNQPQHF
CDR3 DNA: TGTGCCAGCAGTTACAGGGTGGGCAATCAGCCCCAGCATTTT

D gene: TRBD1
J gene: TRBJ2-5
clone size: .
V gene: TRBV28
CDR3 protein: CASSGGQGETQYF
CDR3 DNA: TGTGCCAGCAGTGGCGGACAGGGGGAGACCCAGTACTTC

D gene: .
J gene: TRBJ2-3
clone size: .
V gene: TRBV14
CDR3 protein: CASSQESVRRGGDSTDTQYF
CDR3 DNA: TGTGCCAGCAGCCAAGAATCGGTGCGGAGGGGCGGAGATAGCACAGATACGCAGTATTTT

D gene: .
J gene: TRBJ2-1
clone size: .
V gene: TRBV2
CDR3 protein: CASRATLVEQFF
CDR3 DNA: TGTGCCAGCAGGGCGACACTTGTGGAGCAGTTCTTC

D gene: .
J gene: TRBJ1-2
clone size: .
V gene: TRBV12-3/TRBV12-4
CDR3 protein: CASSSRLGYTF
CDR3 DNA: TGTGCCAGCAGCAGCCGGTTAGGCTACACCTTC

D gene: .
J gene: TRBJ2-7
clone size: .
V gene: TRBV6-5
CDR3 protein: CASSYGSRDEQYF
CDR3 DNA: TGTGCCAGCAGTTACGGTTCGAGGGACGAGCAGTACTTC

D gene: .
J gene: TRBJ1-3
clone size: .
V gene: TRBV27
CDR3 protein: CASSPQGFSGNTIYF
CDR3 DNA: TGTGCCAGCAGTCCGCAGGGCTTCTCTGGAAACACCATATATTTT

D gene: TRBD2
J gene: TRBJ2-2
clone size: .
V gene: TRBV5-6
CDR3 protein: CASSFRSSGTNTGELFF
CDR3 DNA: TGTGCCAGCAGCTTCAGATCTAGCGGGACTAACACCGGGGAGCTGTTTTTT

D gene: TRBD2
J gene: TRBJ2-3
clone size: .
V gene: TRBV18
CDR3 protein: CASSPTGLAGGGDTQYF
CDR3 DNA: TGTGCCAGCTCACCGACGGGACTAGCGGGAGGTGGAGATACGCAGTATTTT

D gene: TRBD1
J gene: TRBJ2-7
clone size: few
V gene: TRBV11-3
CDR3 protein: CASSSFSGTGDSYEQYF
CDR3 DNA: TGTGCCAGCAGCTCGTTTTCCGGGACAGGGGACTCCTACGAGCAGTACTTC

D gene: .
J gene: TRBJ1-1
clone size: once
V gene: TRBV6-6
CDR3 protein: CASSPSGWPNGMVNTEAFF
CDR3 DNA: TGTGCCAGCAGTCCGTCGGGCTGGCCCAACGGCATGGTGAACACTGAAGCTTTCTTT

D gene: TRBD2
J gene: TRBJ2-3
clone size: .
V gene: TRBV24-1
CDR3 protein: CATSPGTSGGITDTQYF
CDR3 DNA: TGTGCCACCAGTCCCGGGACTAGCGGGGGCATCACAGATACGCAGTATTTT

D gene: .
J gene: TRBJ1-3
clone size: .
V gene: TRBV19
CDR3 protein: CASSPLGLIIGGNTIYF
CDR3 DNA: TGTGCCAGTAGTCCCCTTGGCCTCATAATAGGAGGAAACACCATATATTTT

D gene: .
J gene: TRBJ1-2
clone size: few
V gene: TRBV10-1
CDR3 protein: CASRGGVDGYTF
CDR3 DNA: TGCGCCAGCAGAGGGGGGGTGGACGGCTACACCTTC

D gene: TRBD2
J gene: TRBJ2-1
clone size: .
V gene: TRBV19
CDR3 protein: CASRSSMGGNEQFF
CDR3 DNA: TGTGCCAGTAGGTCTAGCATGGGGGGGAATGAGCAGTTCTTC

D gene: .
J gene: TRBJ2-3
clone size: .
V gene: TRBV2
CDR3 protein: CASRGTDTQYF
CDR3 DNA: TGTGCCAGCAGGGGCACAGATACGCAGTATTTT

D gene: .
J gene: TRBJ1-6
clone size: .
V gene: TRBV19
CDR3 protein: CASSAPGGGNSPLHF
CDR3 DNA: TGTGCCAGTAGTGCCCCGGGGGGCGGTAATTCACCCCTCCACTTT

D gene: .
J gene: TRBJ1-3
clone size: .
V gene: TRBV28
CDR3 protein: CASGRRSGNTIYF
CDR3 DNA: TGTGCCAGCGGTCGGAGGTCTGGAAACACCATATATTTT

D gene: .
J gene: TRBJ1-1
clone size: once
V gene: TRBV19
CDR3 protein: CASNRDSLNTEAFF
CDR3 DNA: TGTGCCAGTAATCGAGACTCTTTGAACACTGAAGCTTTCTTT

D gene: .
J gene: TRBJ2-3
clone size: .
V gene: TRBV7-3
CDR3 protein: CASSPSGDTQYF
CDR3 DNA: TGTGCCAGCAGCCCCTCGGGGGATACGCAGTATTTT

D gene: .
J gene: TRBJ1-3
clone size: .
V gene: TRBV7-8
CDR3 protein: CASSRSQISGNTIYF
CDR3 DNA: TGTGCCAGCAGCCGCAGCCAAATCTCTGGAAACACCATATATTTT

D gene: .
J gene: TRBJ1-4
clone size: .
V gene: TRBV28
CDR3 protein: CASSTGATNEKLFF
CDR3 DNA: TGTGCCAGCAGCACCGGGGCAACTAATGAAAAACTGTTTTTT

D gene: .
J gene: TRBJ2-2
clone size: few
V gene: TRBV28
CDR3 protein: CASSFKWGSSFEETNTGELFF
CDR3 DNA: TGTGCCAGCAGTTTTAAATGGGGCAGTTCTTTCGAAGAGACGAACACCGGGGAGCTGTTTTTT

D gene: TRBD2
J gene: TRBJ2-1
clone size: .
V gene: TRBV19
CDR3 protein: CASSIWTSGVLGNEQFF
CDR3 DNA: TGTGCCAGTAGTATCTGGACTAGCGGGGTCTTAGGCAATGAGCAGTTCTTC

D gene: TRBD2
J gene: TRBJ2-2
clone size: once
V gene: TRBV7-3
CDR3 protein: CASSSLAGGGTGELFF
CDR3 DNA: TGTGCCAGCAGCTCCCTAGCGGGGGGCGGCACCGGGGAGCTGTTTTTT

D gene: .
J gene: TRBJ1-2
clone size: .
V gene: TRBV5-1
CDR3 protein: CASSLGGDPSYGYTF
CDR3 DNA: TGCGCCAGCAGCTTGGGGGGGGATCCGAGTTATGGCTACACCTTC

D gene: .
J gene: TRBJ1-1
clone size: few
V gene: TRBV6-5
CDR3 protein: CASRGVNTEAFF
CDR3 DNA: TGTGCCAGCCGGGGGGTAAATACTGAAGCTTTCTTT

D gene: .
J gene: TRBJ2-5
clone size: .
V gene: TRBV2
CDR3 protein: CASGAWETQYF
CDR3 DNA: TGTGCCAGCGGGGCGTGGGAGACCCAGTACTTC

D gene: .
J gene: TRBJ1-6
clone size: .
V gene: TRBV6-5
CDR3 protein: CASSYSVQGNNSPLHF
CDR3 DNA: TGTGCCAGCAGTTACTCGGTACAGGGCAATAATTCACCCCTCCACTTT

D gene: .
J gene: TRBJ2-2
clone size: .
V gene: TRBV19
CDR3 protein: CASTVLENTGELFF
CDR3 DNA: TGTGCCAGTACGGTCCTGGAGAACACCGGGGAGCTGTTTTTT

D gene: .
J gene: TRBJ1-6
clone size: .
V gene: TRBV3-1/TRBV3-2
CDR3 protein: CASSQERRRSPLHF
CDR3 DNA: TGTGCCAGCAGCCAAGAACGAAGGAGGTCACCCCTCCACTTT

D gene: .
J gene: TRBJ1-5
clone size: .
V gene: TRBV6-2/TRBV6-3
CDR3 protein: CASTPGNNQPQHF
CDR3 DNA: TGTGCCAGCACCCCAGGCAACAATCAGCCCCAGCATTTT

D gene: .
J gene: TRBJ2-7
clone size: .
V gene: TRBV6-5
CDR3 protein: CAIQRDGSYEQYF
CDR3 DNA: TGTGCCATTCAGAGGGACGGCTCCTACGAGCAGTACTTC